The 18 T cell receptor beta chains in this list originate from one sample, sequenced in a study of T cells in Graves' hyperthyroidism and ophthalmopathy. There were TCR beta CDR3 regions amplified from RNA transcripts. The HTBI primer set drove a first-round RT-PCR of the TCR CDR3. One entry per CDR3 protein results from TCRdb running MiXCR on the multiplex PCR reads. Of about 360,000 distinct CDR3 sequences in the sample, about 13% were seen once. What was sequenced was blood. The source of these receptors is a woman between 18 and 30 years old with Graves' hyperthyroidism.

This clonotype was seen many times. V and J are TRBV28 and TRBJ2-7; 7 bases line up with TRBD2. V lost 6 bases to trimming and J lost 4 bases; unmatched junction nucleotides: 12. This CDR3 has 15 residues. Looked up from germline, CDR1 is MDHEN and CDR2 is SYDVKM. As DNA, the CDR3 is TGTGCCAGCAGCTCCGGGGCGGGGGTGGAGTACGAGCAGTACTTC. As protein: CASSSGAGVEYEQYF.

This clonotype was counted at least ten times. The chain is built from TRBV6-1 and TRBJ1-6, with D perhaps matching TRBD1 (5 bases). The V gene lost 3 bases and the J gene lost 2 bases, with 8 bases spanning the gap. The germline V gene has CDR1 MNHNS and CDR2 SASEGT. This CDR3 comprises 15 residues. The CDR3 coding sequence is TGTGCCAGCAGTGAGGCGGGGGCCTATAATTCACCCCTCCACTTT. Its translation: CASSEAGAYNSPLHF.

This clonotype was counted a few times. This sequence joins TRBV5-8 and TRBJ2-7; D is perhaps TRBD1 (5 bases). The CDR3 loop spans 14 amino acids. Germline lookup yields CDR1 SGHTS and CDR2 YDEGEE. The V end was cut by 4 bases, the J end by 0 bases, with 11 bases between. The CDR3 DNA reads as TGTGCCAGCAGCCCGATGGGGCCCTCCTACGAGCAGTACTTC. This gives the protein CASSPMGPSYEQYF. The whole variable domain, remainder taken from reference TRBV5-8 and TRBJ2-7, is EAGVTQSPTHLIKTRGQQATLRCSPISGHTSVYWYQQALGLGLQFLLWYDEGEERNRGNFPPRFSGRQFPNYSSELNVNALELEDSALYLCASSPMGPSYEQYFGPGTRLTVT.

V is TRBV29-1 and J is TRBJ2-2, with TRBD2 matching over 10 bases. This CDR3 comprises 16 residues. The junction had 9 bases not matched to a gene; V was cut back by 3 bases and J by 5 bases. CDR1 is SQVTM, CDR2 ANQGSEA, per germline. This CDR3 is CSVDMGASGGTGELFF. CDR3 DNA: TGCAGCGTTGACATGGGGGCTAGCGGGGGTACCGGGGAGCTGTTTTTT.

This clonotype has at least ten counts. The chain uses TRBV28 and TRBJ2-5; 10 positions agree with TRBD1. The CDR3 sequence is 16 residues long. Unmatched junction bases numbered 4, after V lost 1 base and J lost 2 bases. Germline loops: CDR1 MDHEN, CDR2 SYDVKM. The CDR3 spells CASSLYRTGGQETQYF. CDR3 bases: TGTGCCAGCAGTTTATATCGGACAGGGGGACAAGAGACCCAGTACTTC.

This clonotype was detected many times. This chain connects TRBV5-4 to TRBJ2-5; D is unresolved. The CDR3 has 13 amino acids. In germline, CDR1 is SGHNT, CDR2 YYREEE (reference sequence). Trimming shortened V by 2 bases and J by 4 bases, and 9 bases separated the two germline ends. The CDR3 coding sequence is TGTGCCAGCAGCTTAGTGGTGGGAGAGACCCAGTACTTC. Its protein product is CASSLVVGETQYF.

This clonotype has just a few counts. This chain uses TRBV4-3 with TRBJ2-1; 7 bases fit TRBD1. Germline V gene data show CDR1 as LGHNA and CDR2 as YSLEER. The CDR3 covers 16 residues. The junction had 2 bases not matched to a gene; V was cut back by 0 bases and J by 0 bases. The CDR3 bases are TGCGCCAGCAGCCAAGATGGGGACAGCTCCTACAATGAGCAGTTCTTC. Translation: CASSQDGDSSYNEQFF.

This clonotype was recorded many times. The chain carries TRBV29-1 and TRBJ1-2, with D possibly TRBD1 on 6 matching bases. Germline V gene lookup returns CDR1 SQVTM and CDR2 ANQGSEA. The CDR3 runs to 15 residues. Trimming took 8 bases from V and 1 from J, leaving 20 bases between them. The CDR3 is CSQTRDKGSNYGYTF. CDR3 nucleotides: TGCAGCCAGACCCGGGACAAGGGGAGTAACTATGGCTACACCTTC.

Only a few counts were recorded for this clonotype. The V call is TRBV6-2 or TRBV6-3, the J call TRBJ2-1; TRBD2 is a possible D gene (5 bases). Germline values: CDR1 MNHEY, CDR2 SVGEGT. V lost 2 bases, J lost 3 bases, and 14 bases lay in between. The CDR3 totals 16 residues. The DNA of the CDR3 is TGTGCCAGCAGTTACCCCCCGAGCGGTCACTACAATGAGCAGTTCTTC. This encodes CASSYPPSGHYNEQFF.

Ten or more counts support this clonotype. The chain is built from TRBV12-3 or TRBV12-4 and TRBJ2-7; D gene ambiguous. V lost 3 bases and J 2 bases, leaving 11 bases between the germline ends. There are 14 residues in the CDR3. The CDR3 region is CASSLWQWAYEQYF. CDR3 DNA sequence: TGTGCCAGCAGTTTGTGGCAGTGGGCCTACGAGCAGTACTTC.

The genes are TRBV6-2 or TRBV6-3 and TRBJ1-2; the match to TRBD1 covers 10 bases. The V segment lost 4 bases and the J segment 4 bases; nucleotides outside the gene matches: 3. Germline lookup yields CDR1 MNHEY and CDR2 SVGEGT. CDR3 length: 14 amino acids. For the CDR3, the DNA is TGTGCCAGCAGTTCGACAGGGGGCGTCTATGGCTACACCTTC. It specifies CASSSTGGVYGYTF.

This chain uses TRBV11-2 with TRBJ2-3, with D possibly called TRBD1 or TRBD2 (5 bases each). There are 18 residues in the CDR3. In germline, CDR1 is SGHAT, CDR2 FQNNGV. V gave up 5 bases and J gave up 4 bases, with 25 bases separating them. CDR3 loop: CASSPGTAESWFADTQYF. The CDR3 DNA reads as TGTGCCAGCAGCCCAGGGACGGCCGAGAGCTGGTTCGCAGATACGCAGTATTTT.

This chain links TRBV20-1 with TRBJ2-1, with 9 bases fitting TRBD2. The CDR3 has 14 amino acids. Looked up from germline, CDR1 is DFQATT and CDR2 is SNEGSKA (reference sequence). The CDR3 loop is CRAEREVSYNEQFF. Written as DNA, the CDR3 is TGCAGAGCTGAGCGGGAGGTTTCCTACAATGAGCAGTTCTTC.

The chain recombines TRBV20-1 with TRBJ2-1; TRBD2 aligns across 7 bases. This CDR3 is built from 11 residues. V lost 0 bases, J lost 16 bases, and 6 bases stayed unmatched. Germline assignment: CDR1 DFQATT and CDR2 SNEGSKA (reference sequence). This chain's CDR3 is CSARDVRESFF. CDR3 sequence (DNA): TGCAGTGCTAGAGATGTGCGGGAGAGCTTCTTC.

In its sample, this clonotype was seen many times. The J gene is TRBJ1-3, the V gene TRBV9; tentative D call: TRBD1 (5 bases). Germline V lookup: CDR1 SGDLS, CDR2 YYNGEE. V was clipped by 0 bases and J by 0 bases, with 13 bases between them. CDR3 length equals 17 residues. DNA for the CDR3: TGTGCCAGCAGCGTAGAAGGGGAACATGACTCTGGAAACACCATATATTTT. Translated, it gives CASSVEGEHDSGNTIYF. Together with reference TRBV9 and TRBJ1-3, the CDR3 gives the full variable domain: DSGVTQTPKHLITATGQRVTLRCSPRSGDLSVYWYQQSLDQGLQFLIQYYNGEERAKGNILERFSAQQFPDLHSELNLSSLELGDSALYFCASSVEGEHDSGNTIYFGEGSWLTVV.

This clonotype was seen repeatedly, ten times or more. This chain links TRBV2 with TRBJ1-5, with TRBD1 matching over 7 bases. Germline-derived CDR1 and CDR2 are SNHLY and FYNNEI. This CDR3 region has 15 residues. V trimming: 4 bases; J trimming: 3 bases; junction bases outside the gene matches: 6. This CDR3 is CASSGGTVPNQPQHF. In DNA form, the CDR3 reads TGTGCCAGCAGTGGAGGGACAGTTCCCAATCAGCCCCAGCATTTT.

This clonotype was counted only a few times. In nucleotides, the CDR3 is TGTGCCAGCAGCGCAACATGGGATACGCAGTATTTT. It encodes CASSATWDTQYF. This chain uses TRBV9 with TRBJ2-3; D uncertain. CDR1 and CDR2 from the germline V gene are SGDLS and YYNGEE. V was shortened by 3 bases and J by 6 bases, with 8 bases between the two germline ends. This CDR3 region has 12 residues.

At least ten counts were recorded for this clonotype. The CDR3: CASSQDRAGLGDYTF. CDR3 DNA sequence: TGCGCCAGCAGCCAGGACAGGGCGGGCCTAGGGGACTACACCTTC. The chain employs TRBV5-1 and TRBJ1-2; the match to TRBD1 covers 8 bases. The CDR3 is 15 amino acids. CDR1 and CDR2 from the germline V gene are SGHRS and YFSETQ. The V segment lost 4 bases and the J segment 10 bases; nucleotides outside the gene matches: 15.